This TCR beta chain was sequenced during a study of cytotoxic CD8 clonotypes in ibrutinib-treated CLL (dated by TCRdb to the early 2020s). Describing the broader study: The cohort was composed of more than ten relapsed/refractory and around 14 treatment-naive patients; IGHV unmutated status was identified in 17 patients. Response samples were taken after a median of 12 months on treatment, ranging from 6 to 36 months. On average, each sample yielded about 260,000 productive templates and 80,000 to 95,000 productive rearrangements. Partial responses were observed in about 25 patients and complete responses in 2; after a median follow-up of around 68 months, remission was maintained in roughly 14 patients and progression was observed in approximately 12. Longitudinal samples were available for about 30% of the 86 trial participants. Every remission and progressive disease sample was obtained while ibrutinib was still being received by the patients. Cryopreserved peripheral blood mononuclear cells were collected at three points: before therapy, at response, and at either sustained remission or disease progression.

This clone was picked up a small number of times. Its antigen target is currently unknown. Base qualities are not recorded, but no much larger clone differs from it by a single base. Via the germline V gene, CDR1 is MDHEN and CDR2 SYDVKM. Including cysteine and phenylalanine, the CDR3 has 12 amino acids. Only CDR3 DNA remains: 36 bases, in frame from the first base. V is clipped by 4 bases and J by 13 bases, and the sequence between their germline boundaries is 14 bases long. What this sample's time point label stands for: 20 to 30 months on ibrutinib. For TCR beta library preparation, about 2 micrograms of genomic DNA were extracted from the cryopreserved PBMCs. Longitudinal blood samples from CLL patients receiving ibrutinib monotherapy were subjected to high-throughput TCR beta sequencing. Patients were enrolled in a phase 2 open-label single-center ibrutinib monotherapy trial. Each clonotype received, on average, around 10x coverage in deep resolution sequencing performed on a MiSeq, where the target depth lay between 1 in 1 million and 1 in 200,000 T cells. The immunoSEQ hsTCRB Kit was used to generate TCR beta libraries. The source study handled its data this way. Data were analyzed with ImmunoSEQ Data Assistant and ImmunoSEQ Analyzer, with V, D and J genes assigned per IMGT definitions. Clonality, with values ranging from 0 to 1, was calculated as one minus the normalized Shannon entropy of productive rearrangement frequencies. Only overrepresented clonotypes making up at least 0.05% of each patient's repertoire were included in the public clonotype analysis. About a dozen repertoires from age-matched healthy donors, obtained from immuneACCESS, served as clonality controls. Held by TCRdb, this immuneACCESS table contains in-frame sequences only and omits some clones. Under half of the omission traces to an unresolved V gene where checked; the cause of the rest is unknown. V, J and clone size are taken as reported in that table, and D and trimming were inferred from the DNA itself. The sample has over 100,000 clones on record, approximately 85% of them singletons. Under 2.5% of the sample is taken by the ten largest.

What the research found in general, with its limitations: Clonality increased at ibrutinib response, stayed stable in sustained remission, and fell back toward baseline at progression. Sustained-remission and progressing patients did not have matched sampling times, and lymph node repertoires were not examined. Baseline clonality exceeded that of age-matched healthy donors and correlated strongly with circulating CD8+ T-cell counts. Public clonotypes were rare and either shrank or stayed stable during treatment, and the rise in clonality at ibrutinib response reflected expansion of private clonotypes.

The chain is encoded by TRBV28 joined to TRBJ2-1; no D segment can be confidently identified. The sample consisted of PBMCs, taken after 24 months of ibrutinib treatment. This clonotype was sampled from a human donor with chronic lymphocytic leukemia. The CDR3 loop reads CASSSPRTQQFF. The DNA sequence reads TGTGCCAGCAGTTCCCCTAGAACTCAACAGTTCTTC.